This TCR beta chain originates from a study of vaccination and CD4 T cells after COVID-19. At the level of the study: Convalescent patients, SARS-CoV-2 positive by nasal swab PCR, comprised about nine mild cases and one severe case. As control conditions, cultures were given either a CEFX pool serving as positive control, an HIV-1 Nef pool, or no peptide at all.

Sequencing of the DNA from cultured CD4+ T cells was carried out with the Oncomine TCR Beta short-read assay. TCRdb re-called the PCR reads with MiXCR, one entry per CDR3 protein. The repertoire holds under 25,000 distinct CDR3 sequences, with 40% as singletons. The sample's treatment: approximately nine-day PBMC culture with coronavirus spike peptide pools or control peptides (ViraFEST assay). As regards this clonotype: Its antigen remains unidentified.

This TCR was sampled from a human donor who had recovered from COVID-19. The sequencing here drew on CD4+ T cells from blood, cultured in vitro, taken after SARS-CoV-2 vaccination.

The CDR3 DNA reads as TGCAGTGCTAGAGGCAATTCCCGAGGGCTCGACGGGAGAATTGGCGAGCAGTACTTC. Amino acids: CSARGNSRGLDGRIGEQYF. The chain links TRBV20-1 to TRBJ2-7, with a possible D match to TRBD2 (6 bases). The CDR3 length is 19 residues. The V gene lost 1 base and the J gene lost 6 bases, with 31 bases spanning the gap. Germline CDR1 and CDR2: DFQATT and SNEGSKA (reference sequence).